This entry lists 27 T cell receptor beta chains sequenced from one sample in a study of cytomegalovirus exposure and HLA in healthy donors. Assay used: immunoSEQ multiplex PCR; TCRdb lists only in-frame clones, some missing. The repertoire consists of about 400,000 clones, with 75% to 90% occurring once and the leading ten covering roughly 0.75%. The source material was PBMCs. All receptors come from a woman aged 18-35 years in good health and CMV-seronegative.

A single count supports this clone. The CDR3 DNA reads TGTGCCAGCTCGAGTACAGGGGGCCGGGAGACCCAGTACTTC. Translation gives CASSSTGGRETQYF. This chain links TRBV18 with TRBJ2-5, with 9 positions matching TRBD1. Trimming at V came to 6 bases and at J to 5 bases, leaving 7 bases not matched to a gene. CDR3 length: 14 residues. CDR1 and CDR2 (germline): KGHSH, LQKENI.

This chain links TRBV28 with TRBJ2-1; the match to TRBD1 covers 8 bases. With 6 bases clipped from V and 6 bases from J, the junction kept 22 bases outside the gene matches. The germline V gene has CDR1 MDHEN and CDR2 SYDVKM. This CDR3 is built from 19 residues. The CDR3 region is CASSPGQVRSRVGGNEQFF. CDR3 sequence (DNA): TGTGCCAGCAGCCCGGGACAGGTCCGCAGTCGGGTTGGCGGCAATGAGCAGTTCTTC.

CDR3 bases: TGCGCCAGCAGCCAAGTTTGGGACAGCTACAATGAGCAGTTCTTC. The encoded protein is CASSQVWDSYNEQFF. The rearrangement uses TRBV4-1 and TRBJ2-1; 7 bases map to TRBD1. CDR1 and CDR2 (germline): MGHRA, YSYEKL. This CDR3 region has 15 residues. V lost 1 base to trimming and J lost 3 bases; unmatched junction nucleotides: 3.

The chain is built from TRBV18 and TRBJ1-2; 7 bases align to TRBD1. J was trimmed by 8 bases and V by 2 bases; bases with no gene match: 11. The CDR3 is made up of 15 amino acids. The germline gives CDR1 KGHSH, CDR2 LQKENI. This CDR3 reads CASSPWAGGSEGYTF. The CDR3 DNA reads TGTGCCAGCTCACCATGGGCAGGGGGGAGCGAGGGCTACACCTTC.

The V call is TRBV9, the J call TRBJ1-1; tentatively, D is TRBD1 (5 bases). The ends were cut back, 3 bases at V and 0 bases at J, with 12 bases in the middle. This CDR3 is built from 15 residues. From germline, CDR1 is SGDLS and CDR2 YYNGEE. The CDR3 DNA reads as TGTGCCAGCAGCGGCGGGACGGCTTTGAACACTGAAGCTTTCTTT. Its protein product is CASSGGTALNTEAFF. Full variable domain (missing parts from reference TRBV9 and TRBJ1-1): DSGVTQTPKHLITATGQRVTLRCSPRSGDLSVYWYQQSLDQGLQFLIQYYNGEERAKGNILERFSAQQFPDLHSELNLSSLELGDSALYFCASSGGTALNTEAFFGQGTRLTVV.

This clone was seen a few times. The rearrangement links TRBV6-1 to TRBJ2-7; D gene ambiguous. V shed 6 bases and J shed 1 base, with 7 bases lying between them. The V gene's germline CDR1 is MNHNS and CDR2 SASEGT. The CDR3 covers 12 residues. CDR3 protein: CASRKSSYEQYF. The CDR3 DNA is TGTGCCAGCAGGAAGAGTTCCTACGAGCAGTACTTC.

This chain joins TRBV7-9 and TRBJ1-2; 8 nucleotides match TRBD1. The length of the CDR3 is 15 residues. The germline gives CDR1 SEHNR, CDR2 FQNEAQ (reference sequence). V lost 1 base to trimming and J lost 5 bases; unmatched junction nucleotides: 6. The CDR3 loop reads CASSLVRQGPYGYTF. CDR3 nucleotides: TGTGCCAGCAGCTTAGTCCGACAGGGGCCTTATGGCTACACCTTC.

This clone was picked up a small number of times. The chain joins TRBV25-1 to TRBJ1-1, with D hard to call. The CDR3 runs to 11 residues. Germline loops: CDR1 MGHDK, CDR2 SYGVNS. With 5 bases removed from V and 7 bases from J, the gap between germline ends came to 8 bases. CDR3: CASSSRGEAFF. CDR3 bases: TGTGCCAGCAGTTCACGGGGTGAAGCTTTCTTT.

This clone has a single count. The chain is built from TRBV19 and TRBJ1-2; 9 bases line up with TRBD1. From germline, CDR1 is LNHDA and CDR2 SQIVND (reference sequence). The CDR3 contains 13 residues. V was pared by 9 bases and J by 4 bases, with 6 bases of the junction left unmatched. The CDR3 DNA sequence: TGTGCCAGCTCGGACAGGGGCGGCTATGGCTACACCTTC. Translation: CASSDRGGYGYTF.

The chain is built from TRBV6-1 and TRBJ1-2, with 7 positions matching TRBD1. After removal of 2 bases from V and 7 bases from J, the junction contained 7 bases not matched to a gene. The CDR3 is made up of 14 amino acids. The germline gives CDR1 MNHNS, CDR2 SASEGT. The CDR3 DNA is TGTGCCAGCAGTGAACCAGGAGGGGGCTTTGGCTACACCTTC. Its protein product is CASSEPGGGFGYTF.

Written as DNA, the CDR3 is TGTGCCAGCAGTCAGGGATGGGGAGAAAAACTGTTTTTT. Amino acid sequence: CASSQGWGEKLFF. This chain joins TRBV2 and TRBJ1-4; the D gene is possibly TRBD1 (5 bases). V was trimmed by 5 bases and J by 8 bases, leaving 12 bases between them. Germline CDR1 SNHLY, CDR2 FYNNEI. The CDR3 runs to 13 residues.

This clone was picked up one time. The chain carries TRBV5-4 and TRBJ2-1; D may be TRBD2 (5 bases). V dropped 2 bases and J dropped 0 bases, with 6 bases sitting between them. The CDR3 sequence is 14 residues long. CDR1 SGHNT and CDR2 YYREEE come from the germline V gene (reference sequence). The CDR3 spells CASSLRGSYNEQFF. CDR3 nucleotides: TGTGCCAGCAGCTTACGGGGCTCCTACAATGAGCAGTTCTTC.

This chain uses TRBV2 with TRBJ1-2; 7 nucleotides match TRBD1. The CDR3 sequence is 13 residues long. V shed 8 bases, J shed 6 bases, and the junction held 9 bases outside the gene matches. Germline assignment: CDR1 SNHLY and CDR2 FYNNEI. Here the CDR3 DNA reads TGTGCCAGCGAAAACCCCGGACAGGATGGCTACACCTTC. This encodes CASENPGQDGYTF.

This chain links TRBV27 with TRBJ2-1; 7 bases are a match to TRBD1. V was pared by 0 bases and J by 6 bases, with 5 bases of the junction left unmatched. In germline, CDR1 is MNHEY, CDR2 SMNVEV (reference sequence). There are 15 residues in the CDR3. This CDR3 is CASSLSTGALNEQFF. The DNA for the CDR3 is TGTGCCAGCAGTTTATCCACAGGGGCCCTCAATGAGCAGTTCTTC.

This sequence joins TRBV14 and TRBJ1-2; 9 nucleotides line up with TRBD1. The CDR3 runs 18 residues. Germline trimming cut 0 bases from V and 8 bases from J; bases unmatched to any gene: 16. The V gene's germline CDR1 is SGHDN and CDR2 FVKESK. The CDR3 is CASSQEPGVRTGENGYTF. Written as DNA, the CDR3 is TGTGCCAGCAGCCAAGAGCCCGGGGTCCGGACAGGGGAGAACGGCTACACCTTC. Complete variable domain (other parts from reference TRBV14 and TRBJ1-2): EAGVTQFPSHSVIEKGQTVTLRCDPISGHDNLYWYRRVMGKEIKFLLHFVKESKQDESGMPNNRFLAERTGGTYSTLKVQPAELEDSGVYFCASSQEPGVRTGENGYTFGSGTRLTVV.

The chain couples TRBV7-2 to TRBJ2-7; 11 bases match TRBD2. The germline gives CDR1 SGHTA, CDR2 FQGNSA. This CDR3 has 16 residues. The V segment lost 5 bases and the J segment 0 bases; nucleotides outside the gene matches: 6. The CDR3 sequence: CASSIGLAGDSYEQYF. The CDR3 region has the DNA TGTGCCAGCAGCATAGGACTAGCGGGTGACTCCTACGAGCAGTACTTC.

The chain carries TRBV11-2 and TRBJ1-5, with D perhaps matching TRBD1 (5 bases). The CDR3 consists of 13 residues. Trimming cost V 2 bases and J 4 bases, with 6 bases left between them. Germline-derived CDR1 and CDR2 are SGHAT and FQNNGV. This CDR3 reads CASSLQGNQPQHF. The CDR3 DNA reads TGTGCCAGCAGCTTACAGGGTAATCAGCCCCAGCATTTT.

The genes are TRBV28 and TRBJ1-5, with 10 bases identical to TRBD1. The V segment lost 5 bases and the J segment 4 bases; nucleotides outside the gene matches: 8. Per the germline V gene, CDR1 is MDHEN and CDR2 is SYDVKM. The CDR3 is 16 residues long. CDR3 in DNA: TGTGCCAGCAGTCCGAAGGACAGGGGGAGAAATCAGCCCCAGCATTTT. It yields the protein CASSPKDRGRNQPQHF.

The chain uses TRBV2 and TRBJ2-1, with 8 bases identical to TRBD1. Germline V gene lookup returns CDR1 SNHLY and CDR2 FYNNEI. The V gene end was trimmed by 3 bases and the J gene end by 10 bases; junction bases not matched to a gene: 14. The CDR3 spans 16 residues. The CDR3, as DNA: TGTGCCAGCAGTGAGACGCTGACAGGGGTCGCGCGGGAGCAGTTCTTC. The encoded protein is CASSETLTGVAREQFF. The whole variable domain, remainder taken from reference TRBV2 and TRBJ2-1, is EPEVTQTPSHQVTQMGQEVILRCVPISNHLYFYWYRQILGQKVEFLVSFYNNEISEKSEIFDDQFSVERPDGSNFTLKIRSTKLEDSAMYFCASSETLTGVAREQFFGPGTRLTVL.

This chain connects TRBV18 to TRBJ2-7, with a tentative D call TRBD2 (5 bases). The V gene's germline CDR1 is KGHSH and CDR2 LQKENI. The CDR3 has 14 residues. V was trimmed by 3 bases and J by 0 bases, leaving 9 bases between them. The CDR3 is CASSPTGSSYEQYF. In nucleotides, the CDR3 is TGTGCCAGCTCACCGACTGGGAGCTCCTACGAGCAGTACTTC.

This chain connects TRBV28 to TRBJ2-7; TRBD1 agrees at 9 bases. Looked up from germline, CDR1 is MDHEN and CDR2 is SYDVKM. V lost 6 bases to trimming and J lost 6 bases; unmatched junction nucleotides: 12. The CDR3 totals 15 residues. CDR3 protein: CASSPGGTGPLEQYF. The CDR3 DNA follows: TGTGCCAGCAGCCCTGGGGGGACAGGGCCCCTCGAGCAGTACTTC.

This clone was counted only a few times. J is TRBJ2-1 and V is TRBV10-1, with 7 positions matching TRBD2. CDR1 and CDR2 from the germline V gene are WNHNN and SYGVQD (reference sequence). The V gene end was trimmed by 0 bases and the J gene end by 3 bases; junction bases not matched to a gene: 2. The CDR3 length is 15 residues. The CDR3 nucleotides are TGCGCCAGCAGTGAGTCGTTAGCGGGCTACAATGAGCAGTTCTTC. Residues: CASSESLAGYNEQFF.

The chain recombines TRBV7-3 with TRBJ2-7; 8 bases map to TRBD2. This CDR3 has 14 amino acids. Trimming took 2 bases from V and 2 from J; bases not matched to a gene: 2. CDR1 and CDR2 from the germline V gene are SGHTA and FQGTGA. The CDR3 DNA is TGTGCCAGCAGCTTAGCGGGGGGACCCTACGAGCAGTACTTC. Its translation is CASSLAGGPYEQYF.

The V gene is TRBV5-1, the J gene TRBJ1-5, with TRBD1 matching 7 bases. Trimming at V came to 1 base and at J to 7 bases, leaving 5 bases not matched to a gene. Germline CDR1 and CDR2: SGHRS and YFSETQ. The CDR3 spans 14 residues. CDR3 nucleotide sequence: TGCGCCAGCAGCTTGTGGCAGGGGGAACAGCCCCAGCATTTT. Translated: CASSLWQGEQPQHF.

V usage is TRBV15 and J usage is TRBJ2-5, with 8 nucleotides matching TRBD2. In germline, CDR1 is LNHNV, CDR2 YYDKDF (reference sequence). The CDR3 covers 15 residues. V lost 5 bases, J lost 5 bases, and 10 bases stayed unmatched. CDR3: CATSGLAGPGETQYF. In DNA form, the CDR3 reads TGTGCCACCAGCGGGTTAGCGGGGCCTGGGGAGACCCAGTACTTC.

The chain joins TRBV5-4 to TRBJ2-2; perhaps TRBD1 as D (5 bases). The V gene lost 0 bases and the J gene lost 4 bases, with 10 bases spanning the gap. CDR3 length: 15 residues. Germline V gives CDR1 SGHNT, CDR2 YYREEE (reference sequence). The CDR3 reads CASSLAQGSTGELFF. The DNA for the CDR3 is TGTGCCAGCAGCTTGGCCCAGGGATCCACCGGGGAGCTGTTTTTT.

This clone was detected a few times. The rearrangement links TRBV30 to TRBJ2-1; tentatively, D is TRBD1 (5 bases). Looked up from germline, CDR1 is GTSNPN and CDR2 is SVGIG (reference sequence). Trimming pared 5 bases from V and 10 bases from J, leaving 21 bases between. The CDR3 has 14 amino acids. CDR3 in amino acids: CAWGAGHAVQEQFF. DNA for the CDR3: TGTGCCTGGGGAGCCGGACACGCCGTTCAGGAGCAGTTCTTC.